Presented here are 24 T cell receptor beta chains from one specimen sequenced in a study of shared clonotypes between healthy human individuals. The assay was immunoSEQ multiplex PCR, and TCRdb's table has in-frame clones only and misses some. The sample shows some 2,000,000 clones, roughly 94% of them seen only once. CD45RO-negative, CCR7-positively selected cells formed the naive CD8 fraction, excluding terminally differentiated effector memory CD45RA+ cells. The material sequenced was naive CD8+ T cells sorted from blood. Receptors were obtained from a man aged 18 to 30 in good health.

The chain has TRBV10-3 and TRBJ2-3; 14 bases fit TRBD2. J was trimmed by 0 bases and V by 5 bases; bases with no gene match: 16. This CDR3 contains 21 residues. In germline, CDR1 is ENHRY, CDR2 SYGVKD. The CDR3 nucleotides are TGTGCCATCAGTCGTCCCGGACTAGCGGGGGGAAAGACCCGTAGCACAGATACGCAGTATTTT. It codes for CAISRPGLAGGKTRSTDTQYF.

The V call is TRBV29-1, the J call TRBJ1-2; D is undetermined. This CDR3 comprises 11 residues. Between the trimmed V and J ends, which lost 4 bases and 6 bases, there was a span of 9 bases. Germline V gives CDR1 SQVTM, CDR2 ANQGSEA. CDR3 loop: CSVVLSDGYTF. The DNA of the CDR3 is TGCAGCGTTGTTTTGAGCGATGGCTACACCTTC.

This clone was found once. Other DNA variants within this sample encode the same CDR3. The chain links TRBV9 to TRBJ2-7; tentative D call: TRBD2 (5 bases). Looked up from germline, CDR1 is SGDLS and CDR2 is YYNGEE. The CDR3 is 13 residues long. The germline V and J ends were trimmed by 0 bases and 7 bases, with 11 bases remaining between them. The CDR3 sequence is CASSVGGGGEQYF. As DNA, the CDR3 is TGTGCCAGCAGCGTAGGAGGAGGAGGAGAGCAGTACTTC.

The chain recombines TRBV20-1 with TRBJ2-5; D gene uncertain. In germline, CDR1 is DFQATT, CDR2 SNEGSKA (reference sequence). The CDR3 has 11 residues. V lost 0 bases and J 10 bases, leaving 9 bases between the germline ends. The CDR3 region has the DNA TGCAGTGCTAGAGATAGGGCCGACCAGTACTTC. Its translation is CSARDRADQYF.

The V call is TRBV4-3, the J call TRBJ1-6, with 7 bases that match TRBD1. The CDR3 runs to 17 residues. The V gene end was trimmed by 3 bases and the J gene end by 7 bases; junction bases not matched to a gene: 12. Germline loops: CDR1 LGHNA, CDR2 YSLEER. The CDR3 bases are TGCGCCAGCAGCCACGAGCCGGAGACAGGGCCGAATTCACCCCTCCACTTT. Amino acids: CASSHEPETGPNSPLHF.

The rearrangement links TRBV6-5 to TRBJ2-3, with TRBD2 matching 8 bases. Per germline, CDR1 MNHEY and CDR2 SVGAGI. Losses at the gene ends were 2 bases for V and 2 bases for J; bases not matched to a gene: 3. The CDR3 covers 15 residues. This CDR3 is CASSYLTSDTDTQYF. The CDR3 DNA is TGTGCCAGCAGTTACCTGACTAGCGACACAGATACGCAGTATTTT.

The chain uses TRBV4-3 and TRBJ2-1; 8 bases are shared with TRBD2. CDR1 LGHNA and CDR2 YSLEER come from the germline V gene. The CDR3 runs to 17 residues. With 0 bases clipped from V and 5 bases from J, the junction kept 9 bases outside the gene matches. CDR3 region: CASSQDPPAGEDNEQFF. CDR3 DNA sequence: TGCGCCAGCAGCCAAGACCCTCCAGCGGGAGAGGACAATGAGCAGTTCTTC.

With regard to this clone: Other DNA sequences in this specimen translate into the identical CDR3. CDR3 sequence (DNA): TGTGCCAGTAGTATCTCAGGCTCCTACGAGCAGTACTTC. Translating it yields CASSISGSYEQYF. J is TRBJ2-7 and V is TRBV19; D gene uncertain. The CDR3 totals 13 residues. V was trimmed by 3 bases and J by 0 bases, leaving 6 bases between them. CDR1 and CDR2 (germline): LNHDA, SQIVND (reference sequence).

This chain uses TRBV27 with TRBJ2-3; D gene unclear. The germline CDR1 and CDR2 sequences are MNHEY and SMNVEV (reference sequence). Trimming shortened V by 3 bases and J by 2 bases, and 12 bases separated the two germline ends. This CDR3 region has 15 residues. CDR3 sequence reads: CASSLVRTPTDTQYF. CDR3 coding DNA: TGTGCCAGCAGTTTGGTCCGTACCCCCACAGATACGCAGTATTTT.

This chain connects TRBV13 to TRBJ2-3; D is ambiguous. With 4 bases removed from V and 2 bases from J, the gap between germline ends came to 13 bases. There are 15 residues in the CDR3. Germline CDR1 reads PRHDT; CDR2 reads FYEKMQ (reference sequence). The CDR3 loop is CASSSAIRITDTQYF. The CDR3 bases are TGTGCCAGCAGCTCCGCAATCAGGATCACAGATACGCAGTATTTT.

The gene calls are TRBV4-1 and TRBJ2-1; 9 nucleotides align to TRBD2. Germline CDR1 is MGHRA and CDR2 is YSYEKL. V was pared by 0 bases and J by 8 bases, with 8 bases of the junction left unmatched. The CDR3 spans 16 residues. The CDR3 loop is CASSQEGLAGEDEQFF. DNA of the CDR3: TGCGCCAGCAGCCAAGAGGGGTTAGCGGGAGAAGATGAGCAGTTCTTC.

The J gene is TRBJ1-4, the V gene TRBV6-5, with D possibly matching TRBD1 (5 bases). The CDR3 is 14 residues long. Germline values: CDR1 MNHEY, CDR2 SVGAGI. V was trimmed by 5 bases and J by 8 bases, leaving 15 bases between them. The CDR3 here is CASSVGTEREKLFF. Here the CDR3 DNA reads TGTGCCAGCAGTGTTGGGACGGAGAGAGAAAAACTGTTTTTT.

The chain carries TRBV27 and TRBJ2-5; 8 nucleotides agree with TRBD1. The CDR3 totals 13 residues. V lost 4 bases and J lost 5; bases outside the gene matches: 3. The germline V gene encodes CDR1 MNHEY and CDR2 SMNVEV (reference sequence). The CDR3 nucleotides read TGTGCCAGCAGTTATGACAGGGGTGAGACCCAGTACTTC. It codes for CASSYDRGETQYF.

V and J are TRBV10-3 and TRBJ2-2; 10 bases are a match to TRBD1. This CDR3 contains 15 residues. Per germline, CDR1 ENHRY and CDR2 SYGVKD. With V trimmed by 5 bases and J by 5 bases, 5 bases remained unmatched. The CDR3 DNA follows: TGTGCCATCAGTCACCCGGGACAGGGGACCGGGGAGCTGTTTTTT. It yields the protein CAISHPGQGTGELFF.

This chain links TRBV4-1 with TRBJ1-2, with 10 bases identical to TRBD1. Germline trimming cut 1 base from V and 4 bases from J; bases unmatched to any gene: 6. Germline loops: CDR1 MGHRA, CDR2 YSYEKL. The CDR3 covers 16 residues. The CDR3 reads CASSQARTGGPYGYTF. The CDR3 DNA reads TGCGCCAGCAGCCAAGCGCGGACAGGGGGACCCTATGGCTACACCTTC.

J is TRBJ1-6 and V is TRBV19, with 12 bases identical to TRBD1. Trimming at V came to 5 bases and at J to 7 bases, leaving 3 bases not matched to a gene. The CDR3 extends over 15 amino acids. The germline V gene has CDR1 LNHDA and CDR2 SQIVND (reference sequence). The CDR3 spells CASSFGTGGNSPLHF. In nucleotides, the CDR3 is TGTGCCAGTAGTTTTGGGACAGGGGGCAATTCACCCCTCCACTTT.

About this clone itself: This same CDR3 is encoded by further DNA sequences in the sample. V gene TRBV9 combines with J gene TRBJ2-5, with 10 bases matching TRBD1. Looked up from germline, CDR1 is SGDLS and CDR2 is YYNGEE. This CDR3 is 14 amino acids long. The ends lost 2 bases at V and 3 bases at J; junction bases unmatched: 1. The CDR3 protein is CASSVGTGEETQYF. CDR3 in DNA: TGTGCCAGCAGCGTGGGGACAGGGGAAGAGACCCAGTACTTC.

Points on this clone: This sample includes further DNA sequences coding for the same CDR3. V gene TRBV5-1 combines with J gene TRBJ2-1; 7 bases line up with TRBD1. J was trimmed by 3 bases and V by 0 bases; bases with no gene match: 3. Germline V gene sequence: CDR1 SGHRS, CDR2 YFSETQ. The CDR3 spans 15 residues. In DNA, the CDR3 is TGCGCCAGCAGCTTGGACCGGGACAGCTACAATGAGCAGTTCTTC. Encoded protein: CASSLDRDSYNEQFF.

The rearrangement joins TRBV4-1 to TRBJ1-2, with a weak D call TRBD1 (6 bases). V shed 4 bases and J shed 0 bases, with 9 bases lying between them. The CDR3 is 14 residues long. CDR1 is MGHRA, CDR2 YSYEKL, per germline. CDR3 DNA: TGCGCCAGCAGCCCCGCAGGGGCTAACTATGGCTACACCTTC. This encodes CASSPAGANYGYTF.

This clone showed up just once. The CDR3 nucleotides read TGCGCCAGCAGCCAACAGGGGGGGACTTACGAGCAGTACTTC. Translation gives CASSQQGGTYEQYF. The chain uses TRBV4-1 and TRBJ2-7; D possibly matches TRBD1 or TRBD2 (7 bases each). This CDR3 contains 14 residues. Germline CDR1 and CDR2: MGHRA and YSYEKL. V was trimmed by 2 bases and J by 4 bases, leaving 12 bases between them.

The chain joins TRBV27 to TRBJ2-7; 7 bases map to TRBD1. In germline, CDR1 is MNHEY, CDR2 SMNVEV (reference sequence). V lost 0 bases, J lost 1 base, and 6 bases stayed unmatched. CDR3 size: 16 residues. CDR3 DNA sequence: TGTGCCAGCAGTTTATCTAGGGGGCTGGGATCCTACGAGCAGTACTTC. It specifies CASSLSRGLGSYEQYF.

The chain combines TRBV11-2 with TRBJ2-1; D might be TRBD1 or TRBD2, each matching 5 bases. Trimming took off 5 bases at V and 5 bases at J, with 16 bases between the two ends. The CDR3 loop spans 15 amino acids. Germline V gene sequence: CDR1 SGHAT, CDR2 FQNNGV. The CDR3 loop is CASSQSTGLDNEQFF. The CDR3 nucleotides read TGTGCCAGCAGCCAAAGCACAGGACTCGACAATGAGCAGTTCTTC.

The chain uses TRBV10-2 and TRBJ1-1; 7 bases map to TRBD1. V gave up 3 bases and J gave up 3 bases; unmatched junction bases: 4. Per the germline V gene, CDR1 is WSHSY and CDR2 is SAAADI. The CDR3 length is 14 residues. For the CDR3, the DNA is TGCGCCAGCAGTGAAACAGGGGCCCACACTGAAGCTTTCTTT. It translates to CASSETGAHTEAFF.

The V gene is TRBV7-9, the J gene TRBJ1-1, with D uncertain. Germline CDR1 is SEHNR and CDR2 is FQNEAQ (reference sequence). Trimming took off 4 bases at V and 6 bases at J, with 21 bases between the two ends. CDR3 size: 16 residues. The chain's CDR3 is CASSSHLAVSGSEAFF. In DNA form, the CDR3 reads TGTGCCAGCAGCTCACACCTAGCTGTATCGGGGTCTGAAGCTTTCTTT.